Listed here is a single TCR beta chain. Its cognate antigen is unknown. This sample stems from a study of shared clonotypes between healthy human individuals. Study outcomes and limitations: Clonotypes shared by all four donors outscored non-shared clonotypes in generation probability. Among the subsets, naive ones generally showed larger estimated richness than memory ones.

CDR1 is MDHEN and CDR2 is SYDVKM in the germline V gene. V lost 5 bases and J lost 6, with 9 bases in between. The CDR3 length is 12 residues. Every immunoSEQ plate was one replicate of a subset's evenly spread DNA. This table comes from immunoSEQ multiplex PCR, and its TCRdb copy is limited to in-frame clones, with some not included. This sample yields 1,500,000 or so clones, of which around 97% are seen a single time; roughly 1.2% belongs to the top ten. What was sequenced was naive CD4+ T cells sorted from blood. Subset described: CD45RA+ positively selected. The chain recombines TRBV28 with TRBJ2-3; D unresolved. The origin of this receptor is a man aged 30 to 39 in good health. The CDR3 sequence: CASSQGYDTQYF. For the CDR3, the DNA is TGTGCCAGCAGTCAAGGCTACGATACGCAGTATTTT.